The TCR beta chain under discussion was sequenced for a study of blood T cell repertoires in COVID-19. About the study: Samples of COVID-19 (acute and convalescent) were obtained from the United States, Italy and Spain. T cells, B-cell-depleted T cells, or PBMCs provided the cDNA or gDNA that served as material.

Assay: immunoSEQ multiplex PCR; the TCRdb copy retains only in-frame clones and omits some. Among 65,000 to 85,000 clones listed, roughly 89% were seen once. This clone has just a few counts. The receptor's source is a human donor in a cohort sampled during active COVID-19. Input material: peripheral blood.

The CDR3 DNA is TGTGCCAGCAAATTCGACAGAGCTAACTATGGCTACACCTTC. Residues: CASKFDRANYGYTF. The chain carries TRBV6-5 and TRBJ1-2, with D perhaps TRBD1 (5 bases). This CDR3 comprises 14 residues. V was shortened by 7 bases and J by 0 bases, with 12 bases between the two germline ends. Germline assignment: CDR1 MNHEY and CDR2 SVGAGI.